Listed here are 31 T cell receptor beta chains from one sample, sequenced in a study of T cells in Graves' hyperthyroidism and ophthalmopathy (dated by TCRdb to between 2018 and 2021). Library preparation used multiplex PCR. TCRdb records Illumina HiSeq 2000 as the sequencer. Amplification of TCR beta CDR3 regions was carried out from RNA transcripts. The TCR CDR3 was subjected to a first round of RT-PCR using the HTBI primer set and the Qiagen OneStep RT-PCR kit. TCRdb's own reprocessing of the public reads used fastp at Q25 and MiXCR and kept productive beta chains. Rows matching on CDR3 protein sequence are summarized as one entry with the most common DNA and genes. The sample includes a few hundred thousand distinct CDR3 sequences, with just under 15% observed a single time. The biggest ten clones account for approximately 29% of the sample. The sequenced material came from blood. These receptors all stem from a woman aged 25-40 years with Graves' hyperthyroidism.

This clonotype was counted at least ten times. The rearrangement uses TRBV11-2 and TRBJ2-7; D call uncertain. The CDR3 runs 16 residues. Germline-derived CDR1 and CDR2 are SGHAT and FQNNGV. Trimming shortened V by 1 base and J by 0 bases, and 13 bases separated the two germline ends. The CDR3 DNA sequence: TGTGCCAGCAGCTTAGGGCCCCAGAGAAGCTCCTACGAGCAGTACTTC. This encodes CASSLGPQRSSYEQYF. The whole variable domain, filled in from reference TRBV11-2 and TRBJ2-7, reads EAGVAQSPRYKIIEKRQSVAFWCNPISGHATLYWYQQILGQGPKLLIQFQNNGVVDDSQLPKDRFSAERLKGVDSTLKIQPAKLEDSAVYLCASSLGPQRSSYEQYFGPGTRLTVT.

This clonotype was detected ten times or more. The chain recombines TRBV3-1 with TRBJ2-5; D gene uncertain. The CDR3 is 13 residues long. V lost 4 bases and J 1 base, leaving 7 bases between the germline ends. Germline CDR1 is LGHDT and CDR2 is YNNKEL (reference sequence). The chain's CDR3 is CASSLPIQETQYF. The CDR3 nucleotides are TGTGCCAGCAGCCTACCTATCCAAGAGACCCAGTACTTC.

The sample holds many counts of this clonotype. This chain connects TRBV2 to TRBJ1-2; no firm D call. The CDR3 is 11 residues long. Germline CDR1 SNHLY, CDR2 FYNNEI. V lost 3 bases, J lost 2 bases, and 1 base lay in between. This chain's CDR3 is CASSENYGYTF. The CDR3 coding sequence is TGTGCCAGCAGTGAGAACTATGGCTACACCTTC.

In its sample, this clonotype was seen many times. The chain employs TRBV28 and TRBJ2-2, with D perhaps TRBD1 (6 bases). The CDR3 length is 15 residues. The germline gives CDR1 MDHEN, CDR2 SYDVKM. V was trimmed by 5 bases and J by 7 bases, leaving 17 bases between them. CDR3 coding DNA: TGTGCCAGCAGTCCTGACAGGCCGCGAGGCGGGGAGCTGTTTTTT. Its translation: CASSPDRPRGGELFF.

CDR3 DNA: TGTGCCAGCAGTGAAACGACATACCAAGAGACCCAGTACTTC. Translated, it gives CASSETTYQETQYF. The chain recombines TRBV25-1 with TRBJ2-5; no clear D gene. Germline V lookup: CDR1 MGHDK, CDR2 SYGVNS. V lost 2 bases to trimming and J lost 0 bases, with 7 bases between them. The CDR3 length is 14 residues.

This chain connects TRBV5-4 to TRBJ2-1; 12 bases are a match to TRBD2. Germline V lookup: CDR1 SGHNT, CDR2 YYREEE (reference sequence). Trimming at V came to 0 bases and at J to 4 bases, leaving 5 bases not matched to a gene. This CDR3 spans 17 amino acids. This CDR3 reads CASSLGFLAGGYNEQFF. The CDR3 DNA reads as TGTGCCAGCAGCTTGGGGTTCCTAGCGGGAGGGTACAATGAGCAGTTCTTC.

The chain recombines TRBV5-1 with TRBJ2-3; D possibly matches TRBD1 or TRBD2 (6 bases each). The V gene lost 7 bases and the J gene lost 4 bases, with 19 bases spanning the gap. The CDR3 is 15 residues long. Germline V gives CDR1 SGHRS, CDR2 YFSETQ. In DNA, the CDR3 is TGCGCCAGCGGGAACGGGGGCTATAAATCAGATACGCAGTATTTT. Protein: CASGNGGYKSDTQYF. Supplemented by reference TRBV5-1 and TRBJ2-3, the full variable domain reads KAGVTQTPRYLIKTRGQQVTLSCSPISGHRSVSWYQQTPGQGLQFLFEYFSETQRNKGNFPGRFSGRQFSNSRSEMNVSTLELGDSALYLCASGNGGYKSDTQYFGPGTRLTVL.

This clonotype appeared a single time. A much larger clone is a single base away; this may be a read error. The CDR3 loop is CATSVTGSGNQPRHF. The CDR3 DNA is TGTGCCACCAGTGTGACAGGGAGTGGCAATCAGCCCCGGCATTTT. The gene calls are TRBV24-1 and TRBJ1-5; 7 bases are a match to TRBD1. This CDR3 spans 15 amino acids. From germline, CDR1 is KGHDR and CDR2 SFDVKD.

The genes are TRBV5-1 and TRBJ1-2; unclear D gene. The ends were cut back, 0 bases at V and 5 bases at J, with 8 bases in the middle. In germline, CDR1 is SGHRS, CDR2 YFSETQ. The CDR3 has 13 residues. The CDR3, as DNA: TGCGCCAGCAGCTTGGCGAGAGAATATGGCTACACCTTC. This sequence encodes CASSLAREYGYTF. Looking up the rest from reference TRBV5-1 and TRBJ1-2 gives the full variable domain: KAGVTQTPRYLIKTRGQQVTLSCSPISGHRSVSWYQQTPGQGLQFLFEYFSETQRNKGNFPGRFSGRQFSNSRSEMNVSTLELGDSALYLCASSLAREYGYTFGSGTRLTVV.

The chain is built from TRBV29-1 and TRBJ2-1; D might be TRBD2 (6 bases). The V end was cut by 0 bases, the J end by 15 bases, with 6 bases between. Germline-derived CDR1 and CDR2 are SQVTM and ANQGSEA. The CDR3 consists of 9 residues. CDR3 loop: CSVEEGGFF. The DNA of the CDR3 is TGCAGCGTTGAAGAGGGGGGGTTCTTC.

The chain is built from TRBV27 and TRBJ2-7; 8 bases match TRBD1. V trimming: 3 bases; J trimming: 2 bases; junction bases outside the gene matches: 9. The CDR3 has 16 residues. The germline V gene encodes CDR1 MNHEY and CDR2 SMNVEV (reference sequence). The CDR3 bases are TGTGCCAGCAGTTTCTCCGTGGGACAGGCGGCCTACGAGCAGTACTTC. This translates into CASSFSVGQAAYEQYF.

This clonotype has more than one count but fewer than ten. The rearrangement links TRBV12-3 or TRBV12-4 to TRBJ1-2, with unresolved D. CDR3 size: 14 residues. The V and J ends lost 2 bases and 0 bases respectively, with 7 bases between them. The CDR3 spells CASSLIPANYGYTF. In DNA form, the CDR3 reads TGTGCCAGCAGTTTAATTCCAGCTAACTATGGCTACACCTTC.

This clonotype was detected only a few times. The V gene is TRBV7-9, the J gene TRBJ2-1; 9 nucleotides agree with TRBD2. V lost 5 bases and J lost 6; bases outside the gene matches: 5. The CDR3 is 14 residues long. Germline loops: CDR1 SEHNR, CDR2 FQNEAQ (reference sequence). The CDR3 loop reads CASSERLAANEQFF. In DNA, the CDR3 is TGTGCCAGCAGCGAACGACTAGCGGCCAATGAGCAGTTCTTC.

There are many counts of this clonotype. The chain links TRBV27 to TRBJ2-2; D is unresolved. The CDR3 contains 11 residues. CDR1 is MNHEY, CDR2 SMNVEV, per germline (reference sequence). The V end lost 3 bases, the J end lost 8 bases, and 4 bases lay between the germline ends. The CDR3 sequence is CASSFGGELFF. The CDR3 coding sequence is TGTGCCAGCAGTTTTGGGGGGGAGCTGTTTTTT.

A few counts support this clonotype. This chain connects TRBV4-2 to TRBJ2-7; 8 bases are a match to TRBD2. V gave up 1 base and J gave up 5 bases; unmatched junction bases: 7. The CDR3 is 15 amino acids. CDR1 and CDR2 from the germline V gene are LGHNA and YNFKEQ. CDR3 in amino acids: CASSQVSSGNDEQYF. The CDR3 DNA follows: TGTGCCAGCAGCCAAGTGAGTAGCGGGAATGACGAGCAGTACTTC.

This clonotype was seen only a few times. The chain is built from TRBV9 and TRBJ1-5; a possible D gene is TRBD1 (5 bases). The length of the CDR3 is 15 residues. Trimming pared 0 bases from V and 4 bases from J, leaving 11 bases between. Germline-derived CDR1 and CDR2 are SGDLS and YYNGEE. As DNA, the CDR3 is TGTGCCAGCAGCGTAGCCGGAGGGGATAATCAGCCCCAGCATTTT. It is translated as CASSVAGGDNQPQHF.

Many counts were recorded for this clonotype. CDR3 in amino acids: CASSTGQPLYGYTF. CDR3 nucleotide sequence: TGCGCCAGCAGCACGGGACAGCCCCTATATGGCTACACCTTC. The rearrangement links TRBV5-1 to TRBJ1-2, with 7 bases lining up with TRBD1. V dropped 4 bases and J dropped 5; count of bases not matched to a gene: 8. This CDR3 has 14 residues. Germline CDR1 reads SGHRS; CDR2 reads YFSETQ.

This clonotype showed up just a few times. This chain connects TRBV6-2 or TRBV6-3 to TRBJ1-5, with a possible D match to TRBD1 (5 bases). CDR3 length equals 17 residues. Germline CDR1 is MNHEY and CDR2 is SVGEGT. The ends were cut back, 0 bases at V and 5 bases at J, with 17 bases in the middle. The CDR3, as DNA: TGTGCCAGCAGTTACTCGAATGGCAGGGACTACTATCAGCCCCAGCATTTT. Protein sequence: CASSYSNGRDYYQPQHF.

This clonotype was recorded at least ten times. The chain is built from TRBV3-1 and TRBJ2-1, with a tentative D call TRBD2 (6 bases). Trimming stripped 4 bases from V and 9 bases from J, with 13 bases between. CDR3 length: 13 amino acids. Germline V gives CDR1 LGHDT, CDR2 YNNKEL (reference sequence). CDR3 DNA: TGTGCCAGCAGCCCCACTAGCCAGGCTGAGCAGTTCTTC. Its translation: CASSPTSQAEQFF.

The rearrangement links TRBV6-5 to TRBJ2-1, with TRBD2 as a possible D gene (7 bases). CDR3 size: 17 residues. In germline, CDR1 is MNHEY, CDR2 SVGAGI. V was shortened by 2 bases and J by 8 bases, with 22 bases between the two germline ends. The CDR3 is CASSYEGGRAGKDEQFF. As DNA, the CDR3 is TGTGCCAGCAGTTACGAGGGGGGGAGGGCCGGTAAAGATGAGCAGTTCTTC.

This clonotype has a handful of counts. The V call is TRBV10-2, the J call TRBJ2-5; 12 nucleotides align to TRBD2. Trimming cost V 0 bases and J 5 bases; bases outside gene matches: 7. CDR1 is WSHSY and CDR2 is SAAADI in the germline V gene. The CDR3 runs 17 residues. Here the CDR3 DNA reads TGCGCCAGCAGTGAGTCGGCTAGCGGGAGGGTCCGCGAGACCCAGTACTTC. Translating gives CASSESASGRVRETQYF.

This clonotype was detected a few times. This chain's CDR3 is CASSFEGLIANEQFF. DNA for the CDR3: TGTGCCAGCTCCTTCGAGGGACTAATCGCGAATGAGCAGTTCTTC. The chain has TRBV27 and TRBJ2-1, with TRBD2 identical over 7 bases. Germline trimming cut 8 bases from V and 7 bases from J; bases unmatched to any gene: 14. Germline V lookup: CDR1 MNHEY, CDR2 SMNVEV (reference sequence). The CDR3 is 15 residues long.

The chain links TRBV6-1 to TRBJ1-2; D is ambiguous. The CDR3 has 15 amino acids. Germline CDR1 and CDR2: MNHNS and SASEGT. V gave up 1 base and J gave up 4 bases, with 13 bases separating them. CDR3 coding DNA: TGTGCCAGCAGTGAAGTCGGGGATTTGAGCTATGGCTACACCTTC. Translation gives CASSEVGDLSYGYTF.

This clonotype was counted many times. The chain employs TRBV2 and TRBJ2-1, with D tentatively TRBD1 (5 bases). The CDR3 totals 13 residues. V gave up 4 bases and J gave up 9 bases, with 13 bases separating them. The germline CDR1 and CDR2 sequences are SNHLY and FYNNEI. The CDR3 nucleotides are TGTGCCAGCAGTGGCTTCAGGGTCGGTGAGCAGTTCTTC. Amino acids: CASSGFRVGEQFF.

The sample holds many counts of this clonotype. The V gene is TRBV28, the J gene TRBJ2-3, with D tentatively TRBD2 (5 bases). The V end lost 5 bases, the J end lost 5 bases, and 17 bases lay between the germline ends. CDR1 and CDR2 from the germline V gene are MDHEN and SYDVKM. This CDR3 contains 15 residues. CDR3 loop: CASSPSGTLRDTQYF. CDR3 bases: TGTGCCAGCAGTCCATCGGGAACCCTTCGAGATACGCAGTATTTT.

For the CDR3, the DNA is TGTGCCAGCAGTTCCTCGCTAGCGGGACTATACAATGAGCAGTTCTTC. It yields the protein CASSSSLAGLYNEQFF. The chain couples TRBV27 to TRBJ2-1; TRBD2 agrees at 9 bases. V lost 4 bases, J lost 4 bases, and 8 bases stayed unmatched. CDR1 is MNHEY and CDR2 is SMNVEV in the germline V gene (reference sequence). This CDR3 is built from 16 residues.

This clonotype has a handful of counts. The chain combines TRBV20-1 with TRBJ2-7, with 12 nucleotides matching TRBD2. Germline V gene sequence: CDR1 DFQATT, CDR2 SNEGSKA (reference sequence). The CDR3 is made up of 14 amino acids. The trim removed 6 bases at V and 6 bases at J, leaving 9 bases unmatched. The CDR3 DNA is TGCAGTGCGCCGTTACTAGCGGGAGGTATCGAGCAGTACTTC. Residues: CSAPLLAGGIEQYF.

This clonotype has more than one count but fewer than ten. The rearrangement links TRBV6-1 to TRBJ1-6, with TRBD1 as a possible D gene (5 bases). Germline CDR1 MNHNS, CDR2 SASEGT. The CDR3 length is 13 residues. The V gene lost 6 bases and the J gene lost 5 bases, with 8 bases spanning the gap. The CDR3 sequence: CASRGRNNSPLHF. As DNA, the CDR3 is TGTGCCAGCAGGGGACGGAATAATTCACCCCTCCACTTT.

The chain recombines TRBV24-1 with TRBJ2-7, with a weak D call TRBD2 (7 bases). Trimming shortened V by 4 bases and J by 9 bases, and 12 bases separated the two germline ends. The germline V gene has CDR1 KGHDR and CDR2 SFDVKD. The CDR3 runs to 12 residues. This CDR3 reads CATSDAGAAQYF. Here the CDR3 DNA reads TGTGCCACCAGTGACGCGGGGGCTGCGCAGTACTTC.

At least ten counts were recorded for this clonotype. The chain links TRBV6-2 or TRBV6-3 to TRBJ2-1; 14 nucleotides line up with TRBD2. In germline, CDR1 is MNHEY, CDR2 SVGEGT. J was trimmed by 8 bases and V by 2 bases; bases with no gene match: 20. The CDR3 has 21 amino acids. This chain's CDR3 is CASSYPHGTSGRTLRVDEQFF. The CDR3 DNA reads as TGTGCCAGCAGTTACCCACATGGGACTAGCGGGAGAACCTTGCGAGTCGATGAGCAGTTCTTC.

The V call is TRBV15, the J call TRBJ2-5, with 7 bases lining up with TRBD1. Germline CDR1 reads LNHNV; CDR2 reads YYDKDF (reference sequence). This CDR3 contains 16 residues. J gave up 4 bases and V 1 base, and 9 bases lay outside the gene matches. CDR3 in DNA: TGTGCCACCAGCAGAGGGGGACAGAACCGATTAGAGACCCAGTACTTC. Its translation is CATSRGGQNRLETQYF.